The next 27 T cell receptor beta chains were all read from a single sample in a study of blood T cell repertoires in COVID-19. Clones were read by immunoSEQ multiplex PCR, and TCRdb kept only the in-frame ones, dropping some. Among some 300,000 clones listed, 90% were seen once. Sequenced: peripheral blood. These receptors originate from a woman aged 35 to 49 with COVID-19, enrolled during active disease.

The chain is built from TRBV4-1 and TRBJ1-4; D gene ambiguous. V was trimmed by 2 bases and J by 4 bases, leaving 5 bases between them. The CDR3 length is 13 residues. Germline V lookup: CDR1 MGHRA, CDR2 YSYEKL. The chain's CDR3 is CASSQRGNEKLFF. The CDR3 bases are TGCGCCAGCAGCCAACGGGGTAATGAAAAACTGTTTTTT.

CDR3 loop: CASSLEFRGLDEQYF. Written as DNA, the CDR3 is TGCGCCAGCAGCTTGGAGTTCAGGGGGCTTGACGAGCAGTACTTC. This chain connects TRBV5-1 to TRBJ2-7; TRBD1 agrees at 8 bases. The CDR3 runs 15 residues. Germline loops: CDR1 SGHRS, CDR2 YFSETQ. J gave up 5 bases and V 0 bases, and 7 bases lay outside the gene matches. The full variable domain, with the rest looked up from reference TRBV5-1 and TRBJ2-7, is KAGVTQTPRYLIKTRGQQVTLSCSPISGHRSVSWYQQTPGQGLQFLFEYFSETQRNKGNFPGRFSGRQFSNSRSEMNVSTLELGDSALYLCASSLEFRGLDEQYFGPGTRLTVT.

J is TRBJ1-1 and V is TRBV5-1; tentatively, D is TRBD1 (6 bases). The V and J ends lost 0 bases and 0 bases respectively, with 9 bases between them. This CDR3 has 15 residues. Per the germline V gene, CDR1 is SGHRS and CDR2 is YFSETQ. CDR3 in amino acids: CASSLGGQLNTEAFF. The CDR3 nucleotides read TGCGCCAGCAGCTTGGGTGGACAGCTGAACACTGAAGCTTTCTTT.

The chain carries TRBV6-4 and TRBJ2-2, with D possibly being TRBD1 (6 bases). Germline V gene data show CDR1 as MRHNA and CDR2 as SNTAGT. The CDR3 covers 17 residues. Deletions cut 3 bases from V and 6 bases from J, with 20 bases between. The CDR3: CASSEVPTTGFAGELFF. The DNA for the CDR3 is TGTGCCAGCAGTGAAGTTCCCACGACAGGCTTTGCCGGGGAGCTGTTTTTT.

The chain uses TRBV7-2 and TRBJ2-6, with 9 bases identical to TRBD1. This CDR3 region has 18 residues. The germline gives CDR1 SGHTA, CDR2 FQGNSA. J lost 1 base, V lost 5 bases, and 9 bases had no gene match. Here the CDR3 DNA reads TGTGCCAGCAGCATGCTACAGGGGGCGGGATCTGGGGCCAACGTCCTGACTTTC. It is translated as CASSMLQGAGSGANVLTF.

V usage is TRBV11-1 and J usage is TRBJ1-1, with D unclear. The CDR3 totals 14 residues. Per germline, CDR1 SGHAT and CDR2 FQDESV (reference sequence). V dropped 5 bases and J dropped 7 bases, with 17 bases sitting between them. CDR3 residues: CASSPDMVAGEAFF. CDR3 sequence (DNA): TGTGCCAGCAGCCCAGATATGGTCGCTGGTGAAGCTTTCTTT. Supplemented by reference TRBV11-1 and TRBJ1-1, the full variable domain reads EAEVAQSPRYKITEKSQAVAFWCDPISGHATLYWYRQILGQGPELLVQFQDESVVDDSQLPKDRFSAERLKGVDSTLKIQPAELGDSAMYLCASSPDMVAGEAFFGQGTRLTVV.

The rearrangement joins TRBV7-2 to TRBJ1-5, with D uncertain. Trimming stripped 5 bases from V and 0 bases from J, with 11 bases between. Germline CDR1 is SGHTA and CDR2 is FQGNSA. CDR3 length: 15 residues. The CDR3 protein is CASSPLTFSNQPQHF. CDR3 nucleotides: TGTGCCAGCAGCCCTCTTACTTTTAGCAATCAGCCCCAGCATTTT.

The chain joins TRBV15 to TRBJ1-6; TRBD1 matches 7 bases. The CDR3 is 18 residues long. CDR1 is LNHNV and CDR2 is YYDKDF in the germline V gene (reference sequence). V shed 0 bases and J 9 bases; nucleotides not matched to a gene: 14. CDR3 sequence (DNA): TGTGCCACCAGCAGAGATTGGGTCCAAGGGGGCACAGGTTCACCCCTCCACTTT. Residues: CATSRDWVQGGTGSPLHF.

The V call is TRBV18, the J call TRBJ1-1; tentative D call: TRBD1 (6 bases). The germline V gene encodes CDR1 KGHSH and CDR2 LQKENI. The CDR3 has 15 residues. With 0 bases removed from V and 4 bases from J, the gap between germline ends came to 12 bases. The DNA of the CDR3 is TGTGCCAGCTCACCACCGGCAGGGGCGAGCACTGAAGCTTTCTTT. Amino acids: CASSPPAGASTEAFF.

This clone has just one count. The chain couples TRBV6-6 to TRBJ1-6; 7 bases are shared with TRBD1. Germline loops: CDR1 MNHNY, CDR2 SVGAGI (reference sequence). This CDR3 is built from 14 residues. V lost 6 bases, J lost 10 bases, and 9 bases stayed unmatched. The CDR3 reads CASSRRDSKSPLHF. In DNA form, the CDR3 reads TGTGCCAGCAGCCGCCGGGACAGTAAGTCACCCCTCCACTTT.

This rearrangement joins TRBV28 to TRBJ1-5; D remains unclear. The CDR3 covers 13 residues. V was clipped by 4 bases and J by 7 bases, with 11 bases between them. Germline CDR1 reads MDHEN; CDR2 reads SYDVKM. CDR3 in amino acids: CASSSGEEQPQHF. CDR3 DNA sequence: TGTGCCAGCAGTTCTGGGGAGGAACAGCCCCAGCATTTT.

This clone has only one observation. Other DNA variants within this sample encode the same CDR3. The chain links TRBV18 to TRBJ2-1; 9 bases align to TRBD1. The germline V gene has CDR1 KGHSH and CDR2 LQKENI. The V and J ends lost 4 bases and 1 base, in that order; junction bases with no gene match: 2. This CDR3 is 15 amino acids long. For the CDR3, the DNA is TGTGCCAGCTCACGAGACAGGGGGTCCTACAATGAGCAGTTCTTC. This encodes CASSRDRGSYNEQFF.

The genes are TRBV16 and TRBJ1-1; D gene unclear. CDR3 size: 18 residues. V dropped 6 bases and J dropped 2 bases, with 25 bases sitting between them. Germline V gene sequence: CDR1 KGHSY, CDR2 FQNENV. The CDR3, as DNA: TGTGCCAGCAGTCCCCGCGATCTGATCCGTACGGGTAACACTGAAGCTTTCTTT. This translates into CASSPRDLIRTGNTEAFF.

The chain is built from TRBV7-2 and TRBJ2-7; the D is unclear. V shed 2 bases and J shed 4 bases, with 6 bases lying between them. The CDR3 covers 12 residues. CDR1 is SGHTA and CDR2 is FQGNSA in the germline V gene. As DNA, the CDR3 is TGTGCCAGCAGCTTACTTGTTTACGAGCAGTACTTC. This encodes CASSLLVYEQYF.

The V call is TRBV7-9, the J call TRBJ1-3; possibly TRBD1 for D (5 bases). From germline, CDR1 is SEHNR and CDR2 FQNEAQ (reference sequence). This CDR3 has 17 residues. V was pared by 2 bases and J by 0 bases, with 14 bases between. The CDR3 DNA reads as TGTGCCAGCAGCTTATCGGGAGGGGACCCCTCTGGAAACACCATATATTTT. This codes for CASSLSGGDPSGNTIYF.

The rearrangement joins TRBV6-5 to TRBJ1-1; maybe TRBD1 (5 bases). Trimming cost V 2 bases and J 5 bases, with 9 bases left between them. This CDR3 is built from 13 residues. The germline V gene encodes CDR1 MNHEY and CDR2 SVGAGI. CDR3: CASSYLGVTEAFF. CDR3 nucleotides: TGTGCCAGCAGTTACCTAGGGGTAACTGAAGCTTTCTTT.

This chain links TRBV7-9 with TRBJ1-2, with 7 nucleotides matching TRBD1. The CDR3 runs to 15 residues. The junction had 5 bases not matched to a gene; V was cut back by 1 base and J by 3 bases. Germline lookup yields CDR1 SEHNR and CDR2 FQNEAQ (reference sequence). The chain's CDR3 is CASSLGGGQHYGYTF. CDR3 bases: TGTGCCAGCAGCTTAGGAGGGGGACAGCACTATGGCTACACCTTC.

The V and J genes are TRBV6-5 and TRBJ2-2; 7 bases align to TRBD2. This CDR3 comprises 15 residues. V lost 5 bases, J lost 4 bases, and 7 bases stayed unmatched. Germline CDR1 is MNHEY and CDR2 is SVGAGI. The CDR3: CASSPGGLFTGELFF. DNA of the CDR3: TGTGCCAGCAGTCCGGGGGGACTATTCACCGGGGAGCTGTTTTTT.

This clone occurred once. CDR3 sequence: CASSPRGDTEAFF. The CDR3 nucleotides are TGTGCCAGTAGTCCCAGGGGAGATACTGAAGCTTTCTTT. V gene TRBV19 combines with J gene TRBJ1-1, with D maybe TRBD1 (6 bases). The germline V and J ends were trimmed by 5 bases and 5 bases, with 12 bases remaining between them. The CDR3 extends over 13 amino acids. CDR1 and CDR2 (germline): LNHDA, SQIVND (reference sequence).

This clone was detected once. V is TRBV5-1 and J is TRBJ1-5; D gene ambiguous. CDR3 length: 13 residues. Trimming stripped 0 bases from V and 9 bases from J, with 10 bases between. Per germline, CDR1 SGHRS and CDR2 YFSETQ. Here the CDR3 reads CASSLGPLRPQHF. The CDR3 nucleotides read TGCGCCAGCAGCTTGGGCCCTCTACGGCCCCAGCATTTT.

The sample holds one count of this clone. The J gene is TRBJ1-1, the V gene TRBV15; TRBD1 agrees at 9 bases. CDR1 is LNHNV, CDR2 YYDKDF, per germline (reference sequence). V was pared by 1 base and J by 5 bases, with 8 bases of the junction left unmatched. The CDR3 consists of 16 residues. DNA for the CDR3: TGTGCCACCAGCAGAGCGGGGACAGGGAGGGGTACTGAAGCTTTCTTT. Protein sequence: CATSRAGTGRGTEAFF.

Regarding this clone: At one end, the junction sequence differs from germline, possibly due to a read error. This chain uses TRBV18 with TRBJ1-1; 9 bases line up with TRBD1. Germline CDR1 reads KGHSH; CDR2 reads LQKENI. The CDR3 covers 14 residues. In DNA, the CDR3 is TGTGCCAGCTCACCTTTACAGGGGGCCGGTGAACCTTTCTTT. Its translation is CASSPLQGAGEPFF.

The chain has TRBV24-1 and TRBJ1-5; a weak D match, TRBD1 (6 bases). V dropped 4 bases and J dropped 7 bases, with 16 bases sitting between them. Germline CDR1 is KGHDR and CDR2 is SFDVKD. The CDR3 runs 15 residues. The CDR3 nucleotides are TGTGCCACCAGTGAAGGAGGGGGAGGGGGACAGCCCCAGCATTTT. Translation: CATSEGGGGGQPQHF.

The CDR3 nucleotides read TGTGCCAGCAGCCCTGGGGGACTAGCGATTAACACCGGGGAGCTGTTTTTT. It yields the protein CASSPGGLAINTGELFF. The J gene is TRBJ2-2, the V gene TRBV5-4, with 10 positions matching TRBD2. Germline V CDR1 and CDR2: SGHNT, YYREEE (reference sequence). Trimming took 4 bases from V and 2 from J; bases not matched to a gene: 8. This CDR3 contains 17 residues.

The chain combines TRBV4-2 with TRBJ2-3; 11 bases are a match to TRBD2. Germline loops: CDR1 LGHNA, CDR2 YNFKEQ. CDR3 length: 18 residues. V was clipped by 0 bases and J by 2 bases; unmatched bases: 7. CDR3 sequence (DNA): TGTGCCAGCAGCCAAGATTGGCTAGCGGGGGGCGCCACAGATACGCAGTATTTT. Translating it yields CASSQDWLAGGATDTQYF.

V usage is TRBV20-1 and J usage is TRBJ2-1, with a possible D match to TRBD2 (5 bases). The V end lost 6 bases, the J end lost 4 bases, and 7 bases lay between the germline ends. The CDR3 covers 11 residues. CDR1 is DFQATT, CDR2 SNEGSKA, per germline (reference sequence). CDR3 bases: TGCAGTGCCCGGACTTACAATGAGCAGTTCTTC. It encodes CSARTYNEQFF.

This clone has a single count. V gene TRBV4-3 combines with J gene TRBJ2-5; TRBD2 agrees at 8 bases. V lost 3 bases and J lost 5; bases outside the gene matches: 11. The germline V gene encodes CDR1 LGHNA and CDR2 YSLEER. This CDR3 has 16 amino acids. CDR3 in DNA: TGCGCCAGCAGCCAGGAGTTTAGCGGGAACGGCGAGACCCAGTACTTC. This codes for CASSQEFSGNGETQYF.